The entry below describes one TCR beta chain. Other DNA sequences within the sample encode an identical CDR3. Assay used: immunoSEQ multiplex PCR; TCRdb lists only in-frame clones, some missing. The sample contains around 310,000 clones, approximately 88% of which appear only once. This entry belongs to a study of blood T cell repertoires in COVID-19. Across the study: T cells, B-cell-depleted T cells, or PBMCs provided the cDNA or gDNA that served as material.

The germline V and J ends were trimmed by 0 bases and 5 bases, with 4 bases remaining between them. The germline V gene encodes CDR1 SEHNR and CDR2 FQNEAQ (reference sequence). The CDR3 length is 12 residues. This receptor was taken from a young man who had recovered from COVID-19. The gene calls are TRBV7-9 and TRBJ2-5; D unclear. Material: PBMCs or T cells enriched from blood (not recorded which). CDR3 nucleotides: TGTGCCAGCAGCTTAGCCGGGGAGACCCAGTACTTC. Its translation: CASSLAGETQYF.